The source of this T cell receptor (beta chain) is a study of blood T cell repertoires in COVID-19. Study-level background: COVID-19 samples collected from the United States, Italy and Spain covered acute and convalescent phases.

This clone was observed a single time. Data came from immunoSEQ multiplex PCR; TCRdb stores just in-frame clones and leaves some out. In the table there are some 240,000 clones, more than 85% of which are singletons. The sample taken for sequencing was peripheral blood. The receptor was isolated from a man in his fifties or sixties with COVID-19, enrolled during active disease.

The CDR3 loop reads CASSLDLGTSGTGEQYF. CDR3 bases: TGTGCCAGCAGCTTAGATTTGGGGACTAGCGGGACGGGCGAGCAGTACTTC. The chain is built from TRBV11-2 and TRBJ2-7, with 13 bases identical to TRBD2. Per the germline V gene, CDR1 is SGHAT and CDR2 is FQNNGV. This CDR3 region has 17 residues. The J segment lost 6 bases and the V segment lost 0 bases, leaving 8 bases of the junction unmatched.